The present T cell receptor (beta chain) was sequenced within a study of beta chain features in type 1 diabetes. Study results and caveats: Shorter TCRB CDR3s, moderately but significantly so, were found in Type 1 diabetes patients in all four CD4+ subsets. Equally in patients and controls, PCR might preferentially amplify shorter templates.

Note on this clone: Its antigen remains unidentified.

The CDR3 sequence is 14 residues long. V was cut by 0 bases and J by 4 bases, with 8 bases left in between. Germline V gene sequence: CDR1 SGDLS, CDR2 YYNGEE. The authors reverse transcribed all of the isolated RNA, so sequencing captured expressed TCRB transcripts. The data were produced by immunoSEQ multiplex PCR, yet TCRdb's version contains in-frame clones alone and is incomplete. The sample comprises 310,000 or so clones, roughly 9% of which are singletons, and over 0.95% rests with the top ten. Sampling consisted of one heparinised blood draw per donor, averaging roughly 110 mL. This sequence originates from a young man with type 1 diabetes. This chain links TRBV9 with TRBJ1-3; no reliable D call. The sample consisted of central memory CD4+ T cells from blood. The CDR3 DNA follows: TGTGCCAGCAGCGTAGGAGCAGAAGGAAACACCATATATTTT. Protein sequence: CASSVGAEGNTIYF.